One sample yielded the 25 T cell receptor beta chains listed below, sequenced in a study of T cell responses to AZD1222 COVID-19 vaccine. Assay used: immunoSEQ multiplex PCR; TCRdb lists only in-frame clones, some missing. The repertoire consists of over 150,000 clones, with 87% occurring once and the leading ten covering about 2.5%. Specimen: peripheral blood, collected on day 0 of AZD1222 vaccination. These receptor sequences come from an adult in good health.

The V and J genes are TRBV30 and TRBJ1-6; D remains ambiguous. Trimming removed 0 bases from V and 5 bases from J, with 14 bases in between. Germline V lookup: CDR1 GTSNPN, CDR2 SVGIG (reference sequence). This CDR3 comprises 16 residues. CDR3 bases: TGTGCCTGGAGTGTTTACACGACTTCTCATAATTCACCCCTCCACTTT. Translated, it gives CAWSVYTTSHNSPLHF.

V gene TRBV19 combines with J gene TRBJ1-5; no definite D call. Trimming left V 6 bases short and J 1 base short, with 16 bases between. This CDR3 region has 16 residues. From germline, CDR1 is LNHDA and CDR2 SQIVND (reference sequence). CDR3 protein: CASRILEGGSNQPQHF. In nucleotides, the CDR3 is TGTGCCAGTAGAATACTGGAGGGAGGCAGCAATCAGCCCCAGCATTTT.

The rearrangement joins TRBV14 to TRBJ1-1; 8 nucleotides match TRBD1. V lost 3 bases to trimming and J lost 3 bases; unmatched junction nucleotides: 21. This CDR3 region has 20 residues. CDR1 and CDR2 from the germline V gene are SGHDN and FVKESK. The CDR3 sequence: CASSQTWGRTGRGGYTEAFF. The CDR3 DNA is TGTGCCAGCAGCCAGACTTGGGGTCGGACAGGGAGAGGAGGATACACTGAAGCTTTCTTT.

The V call is TRBV4-1, the J call TRBJ1-6; no reliable D call. Trimming took off 0 bases at V and 0 bases at J, with 9 bases between the two ends. CDR1 and CDR2 from the germline V gene are MGHRA and YSYEKL. The length of the CDR3 is 17 residues. Here the CDR3 reads CASSQDRAGSYNSPLHF. The CDR3 DNA follows: TGCGCCAGCAGCCAAGATCGAGCAGGCTCCTATAATTCACCCCTCCACTTT.

The V call is TRBV30, the J call TRBJ1-2; 10 bases match TRBD1. This CDR3 region has 16 residues. Trimming at V came to 3 bases and at J to 7 bases, leaving 14 bases not matched to a gene. Looked up from germline, CDR1 is GTSNPN and CDR2 is SVGIG (reference sequence). CDR3 coding DNA: TGTGCCTGGAGCGGTGGGACAGGGGTTAGGGAAGGTGGCTACACCTTC. Protein product: CAWSGGTGVREGGYTF.

The chain couples TRBV5-1 to TRBJ2-1, with 8 positions matching TRBD2. V dropped 4 bases and J dropped 5; count of bases not matched to a gene: 8. Germline V gene sequence: CDR1 SGHRS, CDR2 YFSETQ. CDR3 size: 15 residues. The CDR3 here is CASSPRLAGNNEQFF. CDR3 bases: TGCGCCAGCAGCCCCCGGTTAGCGGGGAACAATGAGCAGTTCTTC.

J is TRBJ1-4 and V is TRBV6-5; D ambiguous. V was pared by 0 bases and J by 3 bases, with 5 bases between. This CDR3 comprises 14 residues. Germline loops: CDR1 MNHEY, CDR2 SVGAGI. CDR3 in amino acids: CASSYSAANEKLFF. The CDR3, as DNA: TGTGCCAGCAGTTACTCAGCGGCTAATGAAAAACTGTTTTTT.

This clone has only one observation. V gene TRBV30 combines with J gene TRBJ1-4, with no clear D. V was pared by 1 base and J by 7 bases, with 16 bases between. Germline CDR1 and CDR2: GTSNPN and SVGIG (reference sequence). The CDR3 is 15 amino acids. Here the CDR3 reads CAWSAAPLLSEKLFF. CDR3 sequence (DNA): TGTGCCTGGAGTGCAGCCCCCCTGCTATCTGAAAAACTGTTTTTT.

This chain connects TRBV23-1 to TRBJ2-7; 10 nucleotides match TRBD1. TRBV23-1 has ORF status, its function being uncertain. The V and J ends lost 7 bases and 3 bases, in that order; junction bases with no gene match: 15. The CDR3 sequence is 17 residues long. CDR3 sequence reads: CASIWLGETGGCYEQYF. The CDR3 bases are TGCGCCAGCATATGGTTAGGGGAGACAGGGGGCTGCTACGAGCAGTACTTC.

The chain employs TRBV5-1 and TRBJ1-1; D is unresolved. V shed 4 bases and J shed 0 bases, with 10 bases lying between them. Germline assignment: CDR1 SGHRS and CDR2 YFSETQ. This CDR3 spans 14 amino acids. DNA of the CDR3: TGCGCCAGCAGCCTGGGCGGCCTGAACACTGAAGCTTTCTTT. Amino acids: CASSLGGLNTEAFF. Variable domain in full (rest from reference TRBV5-1 and TRBJ1-1): KAGVTQTPRYLIKTRGQQVTLSCSPISGHRSVSWYQQTPGQGLQFLFEYFSETQRNKGNFPGRFSGRQFSNSRSEMNVSTLELGDSALYLCASSLGGLNTEAFFGQGTRLTVV.

The chain employs TRBV28 and TRBJ1-2, with TRBD1 matching 9 bases. CDR3 length: 15 residues. Trimming at V came to 4 bases and at J to 3 bases, leaving 6 bases not matched to a gene. CDR1 is MDHEN and CDR2 is SYDVKM in the germline V gene. CDR3 in amino acids: CASSSPGTGYYGYTF. In DNA, the CDR3 is TGTGCCAGCAGTTCCCCCGGGACAGGGTACTATGGCTACACCTTC.

This chain links TRBV27 with TRBJ2-7, with 8 bases aligning to TRBD1. The CDR3 is 15 amino acids. The ends lost 6 bases at V and 4 bases at J; junction bases unmatched: 11. Germline CDR1 MNHEY, CDR2 SMNVEV (reference sequence). The DNA of the CDR3 is TGTGCCAGCAGAGGACAGGGATTGTCTCGTTACGAGCAGTACTTC. It translates to CASRGQGLSRYEQYF.

The chain carries TRBV9 and TRBJ1-1; no firm D call. Between the trimmed V and J ends, which lost 0 bases and 5 bases, there was a span of 11 bases. The CDR3 is made up of 14 amino acids. Germline loops: CDR1 SGDLS, CDR2 YYNGEE. The CDR3 DNA is TGTGCCAGCAGCGTAGGGCCCCTGCGGACTGAAGCTTTCTTT. It is translated as CASSVGPLRTEAFF.

This clone was counted only a few times. This chain uses TRBV7-8 with TRBJ2-3; no clear D gene. The CDR3 spans 12 residues. Germline V gene data show CDR1 as SGHVS and CDR2 as FQNEAQ. V gave up 5 bases and J gave up 2 bases, with 5 bases separating them. CDR3 residues: CASSLYTDTQYF. DNA of the CDR3: TGTGCCAGCAGCCTTTACACAGATACGCAGTATTTT.

This clone was recorded only once. The chain links TRBV28 to TRBJ1-1; 9 positions match TRBD1. The length of the CDR3 is 15 residues. V shed 3 bases and J 4 bases; nucleotides not matched to a gene: 6. The V gene's germline CDR1 is MDHEN and CDR2 SYDVKM. The DNA of the CDR3 is TGTGCCAGCAGTTTGTTGGGGACAGGGTCCACTGAAGCTTTCTTT. Encoded protein: CASSLLGTGSTEAFF. The full variable domain, in which reference TRBV28 and TRBJ1-1 provide the parts outside the CDR3, is DVKVTQSSRYLVKRTGEKVFLECVQDMDHENMFWYRQDPGLGLRLIYFSYDVKMKEKGDIPEGYSVSREKKERFSLILESASTNQTSMYLCASSLLGTGSTEAFFGQGTRLTVV.

The genes are TRBV27 and TRBJ2-3; TRBD2 aligns across 7 bases. The trim removed 2 bases at V and 2 bases at J, leaving 7 bases unmatched. The CDR3 covers 16 residues. Germline CDR1 and CDR2: MNHEY and SMNVEV (reference sequence). This chain's CDR3 is CASSLGLAVFTDTQYF. The CDR3 nucleotides are TGTGCCAGCAGTTTAGGGCTAGCGGTATTCACAGATACGCAGTATTTT.

The genes are TRBV3-1 (or the pseudogene TRBV3-2) and TRBJ1-1; TRBD1 might be the D (5 bases). CDR1 and CDR2 (germline): LGHDT, YNNKEL (reference sequence). V shed 5 bases and J shed 3 bases, with 22 bases lying between them. CDR3 length equals 17 residues. This CDR3 is CASSSDQQDVGYTEAFF. CDR3 sequence (DNA): TGTGCCAGCAGCTCGGACCAACAGGATGTCGGTTACACTGAAGCTTTCTTT.

This clone has just one count. The chain combines TRBV30 with TRBJ1-2; D remains ambiguous. The germline V gene has CDR1 GTSNPN and CDR2 SVGIG (reference sequence). The CDR3 spans 15 residues. V lost 5 bases and J lost 2, with 18 bases in between. CDR3 nucleotide sequence: TGTGCCTGGGAAGCAGATCGGGCGGGGAACTATGGCTACACCTTC. This gives the protein CAWEADRAGNYGYTF. Based on the CDR3 plus reference TRBV30 and TRBJ1-2, the full variable domain is SQTIHQWPATLVQPVGSPLSLECTVEGTSNPNLYWYRQAAGRGLQLLFYSVGIGQISSEVPQNLSASRPQDRQFILSSKKLLLSDSGFYLCAWEADRAGNYGYTFGSGTRLTVV.

V usage is TRBV11-3 and J usage is TRBJ2-5, with 15 bases matching TRBD2. V shed 3 bases and J 5 bases; nucleotides not matched to a gene: 4. The V gene's germline CDR1 is SGHNT and CDR2 YENEEA. The CDR3 runs 16 residues. This CDR3 is CASSLGLAGGTETQYF. In nucleotides, the CDR3 is TGTGCCAGCAGCTTGGGACTAGCGGGAGGAACGGAGACCCAGTACTTC.

The J gene is TRBJ1-1, the V gene TRBV19; D is unclear. The CDR3 contains 15 residues. CDR1 and CDR2 (germline): LNHDA, SQIVND (reference sequence). Trimming took 2 bases from V and 1 from J, leaving 11 bases between them. The CDR3 DNA reads TGTGCCAGTAGTATATCGTCGGCCACGAACACTGAAGCTTTCTTT. Translated, it gives CASSISSATNTEAFF.

This clone occurred a few times. CDR3 in DNA: TGTGCCAGTAGTATTACTAGCGGGAGTCTGGATGAGCAGTTCTTC. This encodes CASSITSGSLDEQFF. V and J are TRBV19 and TRBJ2-1, with 11 bases matching TRBD2. The V gene's germline CDR1 is LNHDA and CDR2 SQIVND (reference sequence). The CDR3 length is 15 residues. Losses at the gene ends were 3 bases for V and 8 bases for J; bases not matched to a gene: 6.

DNA for the CDR3: TGCGCCAGCAGCCAAGAGGTGGCGACTAGCGGGAGGAATGAGCAGTTCTTC. This gives the protein CASSQEVATSGRNEQFF. The V and J genes are TRBV4-1 and TRBJ2-1, with 13 bases matching TRBD2. The CDR3 runs 17 residues. The V and J ends lost 0 bases and 7 bases, in that order; junction bases with no gene match: 6. The germline V gene has CDR1 MGHRA and CDR2 YSYEKL.

The CDR3 loop is CASSLGDPLDGEQFF. The CDR3 coding sequence is TGTGCCAGCAGCTTAGGGGACCCCCTCGACGGTGAGCAGTTCTTC. The chain uses TRBV11-1 and TRBJ2-1, with D perhaps matching TRBD1 or TRBD2 (5 bases each). Germline CDR1 is SGHAT and CDR2 is FQDESV (reference sequence). This CDR3 is 15 amino acids long. V was shortened by 1 base and J by 9 bases, with 16 bases between the two germline ends.

The rearrangement links TRBV7-3 to TRBJ1-6; TRBD1 matches 9 bases. J gave up 9 bases and V 4 bases, and 10 bases lay outside the gene matches. The CDR3 loop spans 16 amino acids. Germline CDR1 reads SGHTA; CDR2 reads FQGTGA. The CDR3 reads CASSSQPDRGSSPLHF. The CDR3 nucleotides read TGTGCCAGCAGCTCCCAACCGGACAGGGGCAGTTCACCCCTCCACTTT. The full variable domain, its missing parts supplied by reference TRBV7-3 and TRBJ1-6, is GAGVSQTPSNKVTEKGKYVELRCDPISGHTALYWYRQSLGQGPEFLIYFQGTGAADDSGLPNDRFFAVRPEGSVSTLKIQRTERGDSAVYLCASSSQPDRGSSPLHFGNGTRLTVT.

The chain links TRBV15 to TRBJ2-1, with TRBD1 as a possible D gene (5 bases). The CDR3 length is 15 residues. Germline V gene sequence: CDR1 LNHNV, CDR2 YYDKDF (reference sequence). V was clipped by 5 bases and J by 3 bases, with 14 bases between them. The CDR3 sequence: CATSRLTDIYNEQFF. CDR3 coding DNA: TGTGCCACCAGCCGCCTTACGGACATCTACAATGAGCAGTTCTTC.